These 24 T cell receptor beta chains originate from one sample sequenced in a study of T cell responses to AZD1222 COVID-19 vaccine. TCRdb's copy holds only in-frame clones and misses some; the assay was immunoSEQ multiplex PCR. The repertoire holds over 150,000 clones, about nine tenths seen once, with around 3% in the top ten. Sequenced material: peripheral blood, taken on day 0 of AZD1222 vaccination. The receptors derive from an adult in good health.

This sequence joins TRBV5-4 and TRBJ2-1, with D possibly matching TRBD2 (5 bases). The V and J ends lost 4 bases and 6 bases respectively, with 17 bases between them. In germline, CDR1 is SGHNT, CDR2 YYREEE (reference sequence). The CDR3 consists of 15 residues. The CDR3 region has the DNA TGTGCCAGCAGCCATGGCGGCGACTACGGCAATGAGCAGTTCTTC. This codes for CASSHGGDYGNEQFF. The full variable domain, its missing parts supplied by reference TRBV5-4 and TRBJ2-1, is ETGVTQSPTHLIKTRGQQVTLRCSSQSGHNTVSWYQQALGQGPQFIFQYYREEENGRGNFPPRFSGLQFPNYSSELNVNALELDDSALYLCASSHGGDYGNEQFFGPGTRLTVL.

CDR3 residues: CASSWGSLTGELFF. The CDR3 DNA follows: TGTGCCAGCAGTTGGGGGTCCCTCACCGGGGAGCTGTTTTTT. The J gene is TRBJ2-2, the V gene TRBV6-2 or TRBV6-3; TRBD1 or TRBD2 may be the D gene (5 bases each). CDR1 and CDR2 from the germline V gene are MNHEY and SVGEGT. The CDR3 contains 14 residues. The V and J ends lost 4 bases and 4 bases respectively, with 10 bases between them.

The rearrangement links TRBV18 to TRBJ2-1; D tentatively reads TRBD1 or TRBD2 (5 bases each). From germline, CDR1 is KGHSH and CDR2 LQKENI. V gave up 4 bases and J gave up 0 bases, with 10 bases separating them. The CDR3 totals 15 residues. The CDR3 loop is CASSRGSTSYNEQFF. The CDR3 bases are TGTGCCAGCTCACGGGGGTCGACCTCCTACAATGAGCAGTTCTTC.

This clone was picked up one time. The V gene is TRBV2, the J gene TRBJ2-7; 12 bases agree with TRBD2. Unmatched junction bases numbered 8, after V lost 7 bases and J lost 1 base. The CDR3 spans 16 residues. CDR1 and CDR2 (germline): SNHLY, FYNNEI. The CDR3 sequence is CASIPLAGGRSYEQYF. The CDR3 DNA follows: TGTGCCAGCATACCTCTAGCGGGGGGGAGATCCTACGAGCAGTACTTC. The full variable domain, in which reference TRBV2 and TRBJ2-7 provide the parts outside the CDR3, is EPEVTQTPSHQVTQMGQEVILRCVPISNHLYFYWYRQILGQKVEFLVSFYNNEISEKSEIFDDQFSVERPDGSNFTLKIRSTKLEDSAMYFCASIPLAGGRSYEQYFGPGTRLTVT.

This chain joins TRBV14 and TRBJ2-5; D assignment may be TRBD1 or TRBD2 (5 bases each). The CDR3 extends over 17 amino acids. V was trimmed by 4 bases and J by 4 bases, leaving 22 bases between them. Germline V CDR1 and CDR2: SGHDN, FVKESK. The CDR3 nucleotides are TGTGCCAGCAGCCGGGGGACCGGAGTGTCGATCGGAGAGACCCAGTACTTC. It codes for CASSRGTGVSIGETQYF.

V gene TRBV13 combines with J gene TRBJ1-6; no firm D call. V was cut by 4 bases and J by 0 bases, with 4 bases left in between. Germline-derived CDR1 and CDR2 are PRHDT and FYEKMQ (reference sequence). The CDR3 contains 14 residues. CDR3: CASSSSSYNSPLHF. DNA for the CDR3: TGTGCCAGCAGCTCGAGCTCCTATAATTCACCCCTCCACTTT. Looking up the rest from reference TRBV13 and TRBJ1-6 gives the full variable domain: AAGVIQSPRHLIKEKRETATLKCYPIPRHDTVYWYQQGPGQDPQFLISFYEKMQSDKGSIPDRFSAQQFSDYHSELNMSSLELGDSALYFCASSSSSYNSPLHFGNGTRLTVT.

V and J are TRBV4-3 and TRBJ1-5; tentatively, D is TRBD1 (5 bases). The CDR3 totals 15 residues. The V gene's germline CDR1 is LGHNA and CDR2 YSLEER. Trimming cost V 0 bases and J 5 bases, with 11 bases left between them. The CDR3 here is CASSQDGAAYQPQHF. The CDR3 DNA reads TGCGCCAGCAGCCAAGATGGGGCAGCTTATCAGCCCCAGCATTTT.

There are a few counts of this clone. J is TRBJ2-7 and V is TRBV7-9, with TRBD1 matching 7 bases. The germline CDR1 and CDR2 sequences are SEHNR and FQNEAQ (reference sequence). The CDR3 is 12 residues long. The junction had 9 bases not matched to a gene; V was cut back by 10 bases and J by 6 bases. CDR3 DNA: TGTGCCACATCTTGGGACAGCACCGAGCAGTACTTC. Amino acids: CATSWDSTEQYF.

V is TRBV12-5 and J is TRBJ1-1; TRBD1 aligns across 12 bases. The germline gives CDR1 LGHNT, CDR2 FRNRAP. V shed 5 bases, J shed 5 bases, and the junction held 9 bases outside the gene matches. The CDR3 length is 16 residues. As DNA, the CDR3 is TGTGCTAGTGGTCGGGGACAGGGGGCGCGGGGAACTGAAGCTTTCTTT. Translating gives CASGRGQGARGTEAFF. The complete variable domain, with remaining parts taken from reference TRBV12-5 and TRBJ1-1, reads DARVTQTPRHKVTEMGQEVTMRCQPILGHNTVFWYRQTMMQGLELLAYFRNRAPLDDSGMPKDRFSAEMPDATLATLKIQPSEPRDSAVYFCASGRGQGARGTEAFFGQGTRLTVV.

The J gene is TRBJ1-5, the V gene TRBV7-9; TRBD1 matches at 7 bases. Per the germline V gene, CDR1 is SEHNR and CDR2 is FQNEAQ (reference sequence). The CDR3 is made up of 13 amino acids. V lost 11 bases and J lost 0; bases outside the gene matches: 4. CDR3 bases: TGTGCCCTCCAGGGGGATAGCAATCAGCCCCAGCATTTT. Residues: CALQGDSNQPQHF.

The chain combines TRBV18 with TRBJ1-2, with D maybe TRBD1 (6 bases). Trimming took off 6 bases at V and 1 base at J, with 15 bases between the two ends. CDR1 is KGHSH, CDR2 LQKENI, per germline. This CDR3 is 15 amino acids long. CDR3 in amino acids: CASSAGHTDNYGYTF. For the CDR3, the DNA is TGTGCCAGCTCGGCGGGACACACGGATAACTATGGCTACACCTTC.

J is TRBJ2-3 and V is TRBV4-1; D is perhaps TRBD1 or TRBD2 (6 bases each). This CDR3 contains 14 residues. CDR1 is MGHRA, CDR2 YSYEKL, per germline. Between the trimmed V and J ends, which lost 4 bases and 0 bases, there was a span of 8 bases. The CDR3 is CASSPGGSTDTQYF. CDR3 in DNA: TGCGCCAGCAGCCCCGGGGGCAGCACAGATACGCAGTATTTT.

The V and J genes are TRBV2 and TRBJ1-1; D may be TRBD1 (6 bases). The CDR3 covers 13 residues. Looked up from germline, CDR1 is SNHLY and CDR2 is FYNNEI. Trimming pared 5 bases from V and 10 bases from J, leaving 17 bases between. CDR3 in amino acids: CASSQWGGRGAFF. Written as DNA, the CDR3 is TGTGCCAGCAGTCAGTGGGGGGGGCGAGGAGCTTTCTTT.

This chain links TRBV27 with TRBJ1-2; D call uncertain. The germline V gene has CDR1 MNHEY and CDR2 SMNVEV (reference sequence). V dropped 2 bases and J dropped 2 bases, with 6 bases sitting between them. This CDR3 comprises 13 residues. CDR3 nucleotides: TGTGCCAGCAGTTTACGGGCAAACTATGGCTACACCTTC. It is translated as CASSLRANYGYTF.

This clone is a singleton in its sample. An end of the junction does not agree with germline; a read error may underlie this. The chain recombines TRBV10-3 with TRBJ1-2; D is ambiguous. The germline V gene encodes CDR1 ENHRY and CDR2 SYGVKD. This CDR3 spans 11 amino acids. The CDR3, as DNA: TGTGCCATCGGTGAGGGCGAGGGCTACACCTTC. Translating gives CAIGEGEGYTF.

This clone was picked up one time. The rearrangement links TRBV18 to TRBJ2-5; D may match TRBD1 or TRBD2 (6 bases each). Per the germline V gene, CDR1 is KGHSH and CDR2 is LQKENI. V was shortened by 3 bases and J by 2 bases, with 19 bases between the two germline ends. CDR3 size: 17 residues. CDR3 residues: CASSPSLGGGTQETQYF. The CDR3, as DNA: TGTGCCAGCTCACCGTCCCTGGGGGGCGGGACACAAGAGACCCAGTACTTC.

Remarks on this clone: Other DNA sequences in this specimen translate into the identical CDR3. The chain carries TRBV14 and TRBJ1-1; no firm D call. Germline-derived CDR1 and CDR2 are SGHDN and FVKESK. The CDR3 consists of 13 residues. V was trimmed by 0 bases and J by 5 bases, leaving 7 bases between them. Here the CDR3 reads CASSQDLVTEAFF. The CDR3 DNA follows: TGTGCCAGCAGCCAAGATCTTGTTACTGAAGCTTTCTTT.

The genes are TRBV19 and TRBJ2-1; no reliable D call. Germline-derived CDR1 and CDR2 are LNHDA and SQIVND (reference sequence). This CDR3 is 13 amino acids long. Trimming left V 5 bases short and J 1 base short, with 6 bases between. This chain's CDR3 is CASSGRSYNEQFF. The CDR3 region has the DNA TGTGCCAGTAGTGGCCGATCCTACAATGAGCAGTTCTTC.

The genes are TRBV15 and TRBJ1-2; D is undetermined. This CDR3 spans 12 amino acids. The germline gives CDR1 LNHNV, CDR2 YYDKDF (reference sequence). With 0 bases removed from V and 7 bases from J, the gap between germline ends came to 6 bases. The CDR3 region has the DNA TGTGCCACCAGCAGAGATCAGAGTGGCTACACCTTC. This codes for CATSRDQSGYTF.

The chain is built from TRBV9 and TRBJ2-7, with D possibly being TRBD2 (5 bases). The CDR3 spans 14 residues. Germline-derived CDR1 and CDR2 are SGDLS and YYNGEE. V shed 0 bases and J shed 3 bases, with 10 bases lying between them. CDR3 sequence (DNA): TGTGCCAGCAGCGTAGAGGCTAGCCTCTACGAGCAGTACTTC. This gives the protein CASSVEASLYEQYF.

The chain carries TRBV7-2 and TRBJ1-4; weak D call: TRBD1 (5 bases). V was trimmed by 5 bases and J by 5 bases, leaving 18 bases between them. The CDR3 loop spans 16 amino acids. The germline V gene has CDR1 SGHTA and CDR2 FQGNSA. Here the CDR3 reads CASSPRFGGSNEKLFF. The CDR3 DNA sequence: TGTGCCAGCAGCCCACGTTTTGGGGGATCGAATGAAAAACTGTTTTTT. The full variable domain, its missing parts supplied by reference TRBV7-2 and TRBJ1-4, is GAGVSQSPSNKVTEKGKDVELRCDPISGHTALYWYRQSLGQGLEFLIYFQGNSAPDKSGLPSDRFSAERTGGSVSTLTIQRTQQEDSAVYLCASSPRFGGSNEKLFFGSGTQLSVL.

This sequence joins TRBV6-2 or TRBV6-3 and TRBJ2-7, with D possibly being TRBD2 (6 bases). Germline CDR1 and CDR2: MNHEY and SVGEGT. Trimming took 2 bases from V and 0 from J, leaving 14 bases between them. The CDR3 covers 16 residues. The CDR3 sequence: CASSYDPAGSSYEQYF. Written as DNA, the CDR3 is TGTGCCAGCAGTTACGATCCGGCGGGGAGCTCCTACGAGCAGTACTTC.

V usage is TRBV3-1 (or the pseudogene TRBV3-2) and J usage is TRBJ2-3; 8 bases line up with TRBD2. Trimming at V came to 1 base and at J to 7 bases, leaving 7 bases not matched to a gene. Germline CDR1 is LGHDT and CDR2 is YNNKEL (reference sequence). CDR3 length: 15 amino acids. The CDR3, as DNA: TGTGCCAGCAGCCAAGTAAGGACTAGCTTTAATACGCAGTATTTT. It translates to CASSQVRTSFNTQYF.

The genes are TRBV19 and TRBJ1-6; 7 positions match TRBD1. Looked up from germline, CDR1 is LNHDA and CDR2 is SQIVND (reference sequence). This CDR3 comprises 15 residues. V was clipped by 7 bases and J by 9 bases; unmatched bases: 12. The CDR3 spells CASNVDRVGSSPLHF. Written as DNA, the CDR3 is TGTGCCAGTAATGTTGACAGGGTTGGGAGTTCACCCCTCCACTTT. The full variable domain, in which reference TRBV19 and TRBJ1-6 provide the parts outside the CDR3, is DGGITQSPKYLFRKEGQNVTLSCEQNLNHDAMYWYRQDPGQGLRLIYYSQIVNDFQKGDIAEGYSVSREKKESFPLTVTSAQKNPTAFYLCASNVDRVGSSPLHFGNGTRLTVT.